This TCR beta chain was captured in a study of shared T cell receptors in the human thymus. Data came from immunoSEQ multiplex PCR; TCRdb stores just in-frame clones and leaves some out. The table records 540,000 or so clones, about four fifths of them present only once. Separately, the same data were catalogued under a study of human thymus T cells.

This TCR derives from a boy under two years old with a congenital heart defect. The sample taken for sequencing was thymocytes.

The CDR3 region is CASGPPGGLYQETQYF. The CDR3 nucleotides are TGTGCTAGTGGTCCCCCGGGAGGCCTGTACCAAGAGACCCAGTACTTC. V and J are TRBV12-5 and TRBJ2-5; 7 nucleotides match TRBD2. CDR1 is LGHNT, CDR2 FRNRAP, per germline. The CDR3 has 16 residues. The V and J ends lost 5 bases and 0 bases, in that order; junction bases with no gene match: 9.